These T cell receptor beta chains were read from a single sample in a study of Graves' ophthalmopathy and Graves' hyperthyroidism. TCRdb reprocessed the multiplex PCR reads via MiXCR and lists one record per CDR3 protein. The sample includes hundreds of thousands of distinct CDR3 sequences, 22% of them seen just once. Specimen: peripheral blood. The source is a woman younger than 35 with stable Graves' hyperthyroidism. Some clones in this sample may be carry-over from other donors' samples. Both conserved end residues are part of each CDR3.

V: TRBV20-1; J: TRBJ1-2; CDR3: CSARFGGEDGYTF
V: TRBV29-1; J: TRBJ2-7; CDR3: CSVGQRLGEQYF
V: TRBV16; J: TRBJ1-5; CDR3: CASSQFRDQPQHF
V: TRBV7-3; J: TRBJ2-3; CDR3: CASSLTDSDTQYF
V: TRBV19; J: TRBJ2-6; CDR3: CASSTSHLFGANVLTF
V: TRBV2; J: TRBJ2-2; CDR3: CASSEFWDTGELFF
V: TRBV7-2; J: TRBJ2-7; CDR3: CASSEPGRYSYEQYF
V: TRBV6-2/TRBV6-3; J: TRBJ2-7; CDR3: CASSYRTSGVNTRYEQYF
V: TRBV6-5; J: TRBJ2-2; CDR3: CASRGGPTWAGELFF
V: TRBV13; J: TRBJ1-5; CDR3: CASSFGIRANQPQHF